These 16 T cell receptor beta chains originate from one sample sequenced in a study of shared clonotypes between healthy human individuals. Produced via immunoSEQ multiplex PCR; TCRdb's table is partial and in-frame only. The sample includes some 2.3 million clones, approximately 93% of them seen just once. The source material was naive CD4+ T cells from PBMCs. Stated subset: CD45RA+ positively selected. Receptor source: a man aged 18 to 30 in good health. Some clones in this sample may be carry-over from other donors' samples.

This clone has only one observation. The chain uses TRBV5-6 and TRBJ2-7, with 7 bases identical to TRBD2. In germline, CDR1 is SGHDT, CDR2 YYEEEE. The CDR3 is 13 amino acids. Germline trimming cut 4 bases from V and 7 bases from J; bases unmatched to any gene: 8. The CDR3 region is CASSVTGGREQYF. In DNA form, the CDR3 reads TGTGCCAGCAGCGTGACGGGGGGTCGTGAGCAGTACTTC.

The J gene is TRBJ1-5, the V gene TRBV2; 9 bases fit TRBD1. Per the germline V gene, CDR1 is SNHLY and CDR2 is FYNNEI. The length of the CDR3 is 13 residues. V shed 8 bases, J shed 5 bases, and the junction held 4 bases outside the gene matches. The CDR3 DNA reads TGTGCCAGCCAACAGGGGGCGGATCAGCCCCAGCATTTT. This codes for CASQQGADQPQHF.

This clone came up once. The chain employs TRBV28 and TRBJ2-5; a possible D gene is TRBD2 (5 bases). The CDR3 is 12 residues long. The V end lost 6 bases, the J end lost 13 bases, and 18 bases lay between the germline ends. Germline V gene lookup returns CDR1 MDHEN and CDR2 SYDVKM. The DNA of the CDR3 is TGTGCCAGCAGCCTACAACGGGGTACACGGTACTTC. Amino acid sequence: CASSLQRGTRYF.

This chain joins TRBV4-2 and TRBJ2-3; D unresolved. CDR1 and CDR2 from the germline V gene are LGHNA and YNFKEQ. V was clipped by 4 bases and J by 4 bases, with 6 bases between them. The length of the CDR3 is 12 residues. The CDR3 is CASSPGSDTQYF. In DNA, the CDR3 is TGTGCCAGCAGCCCCGGGTCAGATACGCAGTATTTT.

This sequence joins TRBV9 and TRBJ1-5; D is possibly TRBD1 (6 bases). The CDR3 totals 15 residues. V was cut by 7 bases and J by 1 base, with 15 bases left in between. Per the germline V gene, CDR1 is SGDLS and CDR2 is YYNGEE. The CDR3 loop reads CASALGQGSNQPQHF. CDR3 DNA: TGTGCCAGCGCTTTGGGGCAGGGGAGCAATCAGCCCCAGCATTTT.

The chain uses TRBV6-5 and TRBJ2-7, with 7 bases that match TRBD2. The germline CDR1 and CDR2 sequences are MNHEY and SVGAGI. The V gene end was trimmed by 2 bases and the J gene end by 6 bases; junction bases not matched to a gene: 13. The CDR3 has 16 residues. The CDR3 protein is CASSYSPGFGEGEQYF. The CDR3 nucleotides read TGTGCCAGCAGTTACAGTCCAGGCTTTGGGGAGGGCGAGCAGTACTTC.

This chain joins TRBV28 and TRBJ2-2, with 11 bases that match TRBD1. CDR3 length equals 16 residues. Trimming removed 6 bases from V and 7 bases from J; junction bases left unmatched: 10. Germline V gene data show CDR1 as MDHEN and CDR2 as SYDVKM. CDR3 protein: CASRGTGGRFVGELFF. As DNA, the CDR3 is TGTGCCAGCAGGGGGACAGGGGGAAGGTTCGTCGGGGAGCTGTTTTTT.

The chain joins TRBV28 to TRBJ1-4; possibly TRBD1 for D (6 bases). The ends were cut back, 7 bases at V and 0 bases at J, with 18 bases in the middle. The length of the CDR3 is 17 residues. Germline loops: CDR1 MDHEN, CDR2 SYDVKM. The CDR3 region has the DNA TGTGCCAGCAACCCTTCCGGACAGTTAACAACTAATGAAAAACTGTTTTTT. Its protein product is CASNPSGQLTTNEKLFF.

With regard to this clone: The same CDR3 can be traced to other DNA sequences in this sample. The rearrangement links TRBV5-1 to TRBJ2-3; possibly TRBD1 for D (6 bases). This CDR3 comprises 14 residues. V was pared by 2 bases and J by 2 bases, with 9 bases between. The germline CDR1 and CDR2 sequences are SGHRS and YFSETQ. Here the CDR3 DNA reads TGCGCCAGCAGCTTCGGACAGTCCACAGATACGCAGTATTTT. Translation gives CASSFGQSTDTQYF.

The V call is TRBV7-2, the J call TRBJ2-5; possible D gene TRBD2, 5 bases. Looked up from germline, CDR1 is SGHTA and CDR2 is FQGNSA. The CDR3 spans 17 residues. V dropped 2 bases and J dropped 2 bases, with 18 bases sitting between them. CDR3 bases: TGTGCCAGCAGCTTATCTAGGGCTAGCAGTACTCAAGAGACCCAGTACTTC. It translates to CASSLSRASSTQETQYF.

The count of this clone is one. The chain is built from TRBV5-4 and TRBJ2-5, with D perhaps given as TRBD1 or TRBD2 (5 bases each). The CDR3 length is 15 residues. V lost 4 bases and J lost 0, with 13 bases in between. The germline gives CDR1 SGHNT, CDR2 YYREEE (reference sequence). Here the CDR3 reads CASSVGDPDQETQYF. The CDR3 region has the DNA TGTGCCAGCAGCGTGGGGGACCCCGACCAAGAGACCCAGTACTTC.

This chain uses TRBV6-1 with TRBJ2-4; TRBD1 agrees at 7 bases. J gave up 3 bases and V 6 bases, and 5 bases lay outside the gene matches. CDR1 is MNHNS and CDR2 is SASEGT in the germline V gene. The CDR3 spans 14 residues. This CDR3 is CASRNRDSKNIQYF. For the CDR3, the DNA is TGTGCCAGCAGAAACCGGGACAGCAAAAACATTCAGTACTTC.

The rearrangement links TRBV9 to TRBJ2-1; 9 bases map to TRBD2. CDR1 and CDR2 (germline): SGDLS, YYNGEE. CDR3 length equals 14 residues. V shed 6 bases, J shed 8 bases, and the junction held 9 bases outside the gene matches. In DNA form, the CDR3 reads TGTGCCAGCACAGGGACTAGCAGTGGCGATGAGCAGTTCTTC. As protein: CASTGTSSGDEQFF.

J is TRBJ2-5 and V is TRBV27; tentatively, D is TRBD1 (6 bases). Germline loops: CDR1 MNHEY, CDR2 SMNVEV (reference sequence). V gave up 0 bases and J gave up 7 bases, with 6 bases separating them. This CDR3 spans 12 amino acids. CDR3 sequence (DNA): TGTGCCAGCAGTTTATCACAGGGGACCCAGTACTTC. It encodes CASSLSQGTQYF.

On this clone itself: Different DNA sequences within this sample yield the same CDR3. V and J are TRBV7-9 and TRBJ1-1; D is unresolved. The germline V gene has CDR1 SEHNR and CDR2 FQNEAQ (reference sequence). V dropped 2 bases and J dropped 0 bases, with 10 bases sitting between them. There are 15 residues in the CDR3. The CDR3 bases are TGTGCCAGCAGCTTATCGGGCGTGATGAACACTGAAGCTTTCTTT. Its protein is CASSLSGVMNTEAFF.

The CDR3 sequence: CASSLRRLAGAKETQYF. In DNA form, the CDR3 reads TGTGCCAGCAGCCTGAGGCGGCTAGCGGGAGCGAAAGAGACCCAGTACTTC. The chain combines TRBV13 with TRBJ2-5, with 10 positions matching TRBD2. Germline V gene lookup returns CDR1 PRHDT and CDR2 FYEKMQ (reference sequence). This CDR3 is built from 17 residues. The junction had 12 bases not matched to a gene; V was cut back by 5 bases and J by 3 bases.